A selection of T cell receptor beta chains follows, all from one sample in a study of cytomegalovirus exposure and HLA in healthy donors. Assay used: immunoSEQ multiplex PCR; TCRdb lists only in-frame clones, some missing. This table holds a few hundred thousand clones, about 74% found once. Sequencing was done on a sample of PBMCs. The receptors stem from a man aged 40-49 years in good health and CMV-seronegative. CDR3s include the opening cysteine and the closing phenylalanine or tryptophan. A D gene is named only where the DNA matches it firmly. Clone size is not always given. Where it is, it says once, few, many or a class for expanded clones.

v_call	j_call	clone_size	d_call	cdr3_aa	cdr3_nt
TRBV2	TRBJ2-3	NA	TRBD2	CASSENGGSTDTQYF	TGTGCCAGCAGTGAAAACGGGGGGTCCACAGATACGCAGTATTTT
TRBV7-2	TRBJ2-1	NA	TRBD2	CASSTTSGGWDEQFF	TGTGCCAGCAGCACAACTAGCGGGGGGTGGGATGAGCAGTTCTTC
TRBV9	TRBJ1-2	NA	NA	CASSVEAGRGYGYTF	TGTGCCAGCAGCGTAGAGGCAGGGAGGGGCTATGGCTACACCTTC
TRBV25-1	TRBJ1-6	NA	NA	CASSEFRTSPLHF	TGTGCCAGCAGTGAATTTAGAACTTCACCCCTCCACTTT
TRBV7-9	TRBJ1-2	NA	NA	CASSLGPDYGYTF	TGTGCCAGCAGCTTAGGGCCAGACTATGGCTACACCTTC
TRBV18	TRBJ1-1	NA	NA	CASSPREGKNTEAFF	TGTGCCAGCTCACCGCGGGAGGGTAAAAACACTGAAGCTTTCTTT
TRBV19	TRBJ2-3	NA	TRBD2	CASSTRTSGRADTQYF	TGTGCCAGTAGTACCCGGACTAGCGGGAGAGCAGATACGCAGTATTTT
TRBV5-1	TRBJ2-5	NA	NA	CASSSGAEETQYF	TGCGCCAGCAGCTCAGGGGCCGAGGAGACCCAGTACTTC
TRBV19	TRBJ2-3	NA	TRBD2	CASSKGTSGSTDTQYF	TGTGCCAGTAGTAAAGGGACTAGCGGGAGCACAGATACGCAGTATTTT
TRBV27	TRBJ2-1	NA	TRBD2	CASSSRAGGYNEQFF	TGTGCCAGCAGTTCCCGAGCGGGAGGGTACAATGAGCAGTTCTTC
TRBV18	TRBJ2-7	NA	NA	CASSPKGNEQYF	TGTGCCAGCTCACCAAAGGGGAACGAGCAGTACTTC
TRBV2	TRBJ2-2	once	TRBD2	CASKAGGHTGELFF	TGTGCCAGCAAGGCGGGGGGACACACCGGGGAGCTGTTTTTT
TRBV9	TRBJ1-1	NA	NA	CASSADRQNTEAFF	TGTGCCAGCAGTGCCGACCGACAGAACACTGAAGCTTTCTTT
TRBV6-5	TRBJ2-5	once	TRBD2	CASSLSGGARETQYF	TGTGCCAGCAGCCTCAGCGGGGGGGCTAGAGAGACCCAGTACTTC
TRBV11-2	TRBJ1-4	NA	TRBD1	CASSLRPGGREKLFF	TGTGCCAGCAGCTTGAGGCCAGGGGGGCGTGAAAAACTGTTTTTT
TRBV4-2	TRBJ2-1	NA	TRBD2	CASSHPTGGLAGLEQFF	TGTGCCAGCAGCCATCCCACCGGAGGACTAGCGGGACTTGAGCAGTTCTTC
TRBV28	TRBJ1-4	NA	NA	CASSTYEKLFF	TGTGCCAGCAGCACATATGAAAAACTGTTTTTT
TRBV15	TRBJ2-3	NA	NA	CATSRVGVGTQYF	TGTGCCACCAGCAGAGTAGGGGTGGGCACGCAGTATTTT
TRBV2	TRBJ1-3	NA	NA	CASIQGRALSGNTIYF	TGTGCCAGCATCCAGGGCAGGGCGCTATCTGGAAACACCATATATTTT
TRBV2	TRBJ2-4	NA	TRBD2	CASSEAASGVGKNIQYF	TGTGCCAGCAGTGAAGCGGCTAGCGGGGTGGGCAAAAACATTCAGTACTTC
TRBV7-9	TRBJ1-4	NA	TRBD1	CASSTPGQGFGEKLFF	TGTGCCAGCAGTACCCCGGGACAGGGCTTTGGGGAAAAACTGTTTTTT
TRBV19	TRBJ1-4	NA	TRBD1	CASSIVDRGNEKLFF	TGTGCCAGTAGTATAGTGGACAGGGGGAATGAAAAACTGTTTTTT
TRBV5-4	TRBJ2-2	NA	TRBD2	CASTQLGLYNTGELFF	TGTGCCAGCACCCAATTGGGACTATACAACACCGGGGAGCTGTTTTTT
TRBV28	TRBJ1-2	NA	NA	CASSPGVGRGYTF	TGTGCCAGCAGTCCGGGGGTAGGTCGGGGCTACACCTTC
TRBV11-2	TRBJ2-1	NA	TRBD2	CASSSLADLYNEQFF	TGTGCCAGCAGCTCTCTAGCGGACCTCTACAATGAGCAGTTCTTC
TRBV19	TRBJ2-2	NA	NA	CASSKFSGGPIGELFF	TGTGCCAGTAGCAAGTTTTCAGGGGGGCCAATCGGGGAGCTGTTTTTT
TRBV2	TRBJ2-2	few	TRBD2	CASRLAGNTGELFF	TGTGCCAGCCGACTAGCGGGGAACACCGGGGAGCTGTTTTTT
TRBV2	TRBJ1-1	NA	TRBD1	CATRQGGGGTEAFF	TGTGCCACTAGACAGGGCGGGGGGGGTACTGAAGCTTTCTTT
TRBV9	TRBJ2-5	NA	NA	CASSVGRGGVQETQYF	TGTGCCAGCAGCGTAGGTAGAGGGGGTGTTCAAGAGACCCAGTACTTC
TRBV10-3	TRBJ1-5	NA	NA	CAISELGDTYRHQPQHF	TGTGCCATCAGTGAGTTAGGGGACACATACCGCCACCAGCCCCAGCATTTT
TRBV6-4	TRBJ2-2	NA	NA	CASSDGANTGELFF	TGTGCCAGCAGTGACGGGGCAAACACCGGGGAGCTGTTTTTT
TRBV2	TRBJ1-4	NA	NA	CASSDRDWEKLFF	TGTGCCAGCAGTGACAGGGACTGGGAAAAACTGTTTTTT
TRBV5-4	TRBJ1-2	NA	NA	CASSLDGSGYTF	TGTGCCAGCAGCTTGGATGGGAGTGGCTACACCTTC
TRBV5-4	TRBJ1-4	NA	NA	CASSPGGTNEKLFF	TGTGCCAGCAGCCCGGGTGGGACTAATGAAAAACTGTTTTTT
TRBV10-3	TRBJ2-3	NA	TRBD2	CAIQLAGGPSDTQYF	TGTGCCATCCAACTAGCGGGGGGGCCATCAGATACGCAGTATTTT
TRBV30	TRBJ2-3	NA	TRBD2	CAWRGGLAVTDTQYF	TGTGCCTGGAGGGGGGGACTAGCTGTCACAGATACGCAGTATTTT
TRBV29-1	TRBJ1-2	NA	NA	CSANPSGTSYGYTF	TGCAGCGCCAACCCCTCCGGGACTAGCTATGGCTACACCTTC
TRBV4-3	TRBJ1-4	few	TRBD1	CASSRYRGTNEKLFF	TGCGCCAGCAGCCGCTACAGGGGAACTAATGAAAAACTGTTTTTT
TRBV7-8	TRBJ2-1	NA	TRBD1	CASSSAAGTGTYGGQFF	TGTGCCAGCAGCTCGGCCGCCGGGACAGGCACCTACGGAGGGCAGTTCTTC
TRBV12-5	TRBJ2-7	NA	NA	CASGSYYEQYF	TGTGCTAGTGGTTCCTACTACGAGCAGTACTTC
TRBV5-4	TRBJ2-7	NA	NA	CASSQSNYEQYF	TGTGCCAGCAGCCAATCCAACTACGAGCAGTACTTC
TRBV10-3	TRBJ2-2	NA	NA	CAVQGNTGELFF	TGTGCCGTGCAGGGTAACACCGGGGAGCTGTTTTTT
TRBV4-2	TRBJ2-3	few	TRBD2	CASSQARGTSGSTDTQYF	TGTGCCAGCAGCCAAGCCCGCGGGACTAGCGGGAGCACAGATACGCAGTATTTT
TRBV10-3	TRBJ1-5	NA	NA	CAISESGGAVQPQHF	TGTGCCATCAGTGAGTCGGGGGGGGCTGTACAGCCCCAGCATTTT
TRBV6-1	TRBJ2-1	NA	NA	CASSEAPARRNSYNEQFF	TGTGCCAGCAGTGAAGCCCCCGCGAGGCGGAACTCCTACAATGAGCAGTTCTTC
TRBV4-1	TRBJ2-7	few	TRBD2	CARSGLAVPYEQYF	TGCGCCAGGTCGGGACTAGCGGTACCCTACGAGCAGTACTTC